The entry that follows covers one TCR beta chain sequence. The source of the sample is a study of blood T cell repertoires in COVID-19. The data were produced by immunoSEQ multiplex PCR, yet TCRdb's version contains in-frame clones alone and is incomplete. The sample records some 58,000 clones, 90% being singletons. Sequencing used peripheral blood. The receptor comes from a man aged 35 to 55 with acute or convalescent COVID-19.

This CDR3 is CASSTRGENQPQHF. Written as DNA, the CDR3 is TGTGCCAGTAGTACCAGGGGAGAAAATCAGCCCCAGCATTTT. The chain joins TRBV19 to TRBJ1-5; D is perhaps TRBD1 (6 bases). CDR3 size: 14 residues. Germline-derived CDR1 and CDR2 are LNHDA and SQIVND (reference sequence). Trimming removed 4 bases at V and 4 bases at J, with 11 bases between.